This T cell receptor (beta chain) was documented in a study of T cell repertoires in cytomegalovirus infection. The wider study: Both CMV infection and a matching HLA type were indicated by public TCR beta signatures. Study results and caveats: Accumulated public TCR beta family frequency recognized individuals carrying CMV together with the relevant HLA. CMV-specific TCR beta clonotypes restricted by HLA-C dominated the ex vivo response.

TCRdb itself ran the reads through MiXCR, one entry per CDR3 protein. The table records more than 140,000 distinct CDR3 sequences, about 6% of them present only once. As to this clonotype: The antigen remains undetermined.

V gave up 10 bases and J gave up 6 bases, with 18 bases separating them. Germline V CDR1 and CDR2: MNHNY, SVGAGI (reference sequence). CDR3 length equals 13 residues. Sequences were obtained from PBMCs. The chain links TRBV6-6 to TRBJ1-1; D is ambiguous. The receptor was isolated from a human donor in good health (CMV status not recorded). Some clones in this sample may be carry-over from other donors' samples. CDR3 sequence (DNA): TGTGCCACCCACGAGGGAGACGGCTCTGAAGCTTTCTTT. This gives the protein CATHEGDGSEAFF.